This entry concerns a single T cell receptor beta chain. Its antigen is currently unknown. These data originate in a study of T cell responses to AZD1222 COVID-19 vaccine. This CDR3 has 13 amino acids. V gave up 7 bases and J gave up 5 bases; unmatched junction bases: 6. Looked up from germline, CDR1 is SEHNR and CDR2 is FQNEAQ (reference sequence). Study-level findings and limits: Repertoires were obtained only post-peak T cell response. Dominant CD4 TCR responses targeted spike regions 160-218 and 743-854. Reports indicate that nearly half of spike-specific TCRs are directed at unmutated variant regions.

The assay was immunoSEQ multiplex PCR, and TCRdb's table has in-frame clones only and misses some. The sample contains some 100,000 clones, approximately 91% of which appear only once. This receptor was taken from an adult in good health. The specimen comprised peripheral blood, sampled on day 0 of AZD1222 vaccination. This chain links TRBV7-9 with TRBJ1-2; 8 nucleotides match TRBD1. CDR3 coding DNA: TGTGCCAGCAACCCCGGGACAGGTTATGGCTACACCTTC. Protein: CASNPGTGYGYTF. Variable domain in full (rest from reference TRBV7-9 and TRBJ1-2): DTGVSQNPRHKITKRGQNVTFRCDPISEHNRLYWYRQTLGQGPEFLTYFQNEAQLEKSRLLSDRFSAERPKGSFSTLEIQRTEQGDSAMYLCASNPGTGYGYTFGSGTRLTVV.